The 15 T cell receptor beta chains listed next were all sequenced from one sample in a study of OX40 agonist ivuxolimab in advanced cancers. TCRdb's table, derived via immunoSEQ multiplex PCR, lists solely in-frame clones and lacks some. The sample has around 80,000 clones; around 86% are singletons. Sequenced material: CD4+ or CD8+ T cells sorted from blood, taken in a trial of the OX40 agonist ivuxolimab. The receptors derive from an adult with an advanced solid tumor such as melanoma, head and neck, liver or kidney cancer.

The rearrangement uses TRBV7-2 and TRBJ2-7; D gene unclear. With 4 bases removed from V and 6 bases from J, the gap between germline ends came to 19 bases. CDR1 SGHTA and CDR2 FQGNSA come from the germline V gene. This CDR3 region has 15 residues. As DNA, the CDR3 is TGTGCCAGCAGCTCCCGGACCGGCTCTGTCGCCGAGCAGTACTTC. Translated: CASSSRTGSVAEQYF.

The chain is built from TRBV14 and TRBJ1-2, with D possibly TRBD1 on 6 matching bases. The CDR3 runs 14 residues. Germline V gene data show CDR1 as SGHDN and CDR2 as FVKESK. Trimming shortened V by 4 bases and J by 4 bases, and 13 bases separated the two germline ends. The CDR3 sequence is CASSPRTVLYGYTF. The CDR3 region has the DNA TGTGCCAGCAGCCCTCGGACAGTCCTCTATGGCTACACCTTC.

The CDR3 region is CAVSRDGRSNQPQHF. DNA of the CDR3: TGTGCCGTTTCCAGGGACGGGCGAAGCAATCAGCCCCAGCATTTT. This chain uses TRBV10-3 with TRBJ1-5; TRBD1 might be the D (5 bases). Between the trimmed V and J ends, which lost 11 bases and 1 base, there was a span of 18 bases. Germline V gives CDR1 ENHRY, CDR2 SYGVKD. This CDR3 comprises 15 residues.

The chain recombines TRBV5-5 with TRBJ2-5; no reliable D call. The CDR3 is 14 residues long. Germline values: CDR1 SGHKS, CDR2 YYEKEE (reference sequence). The V end lost 4 bases, the J end lost 0 bases, and 10 bases lay between the germline ends. The CDR3 nucleotides read TGTGCCAGCAGCCCCCAGATCTACCAAGAGACCCAGTACTTC. Residues: CASSPQIYQETQYF. Full variable domain (rest looked up from reference TRBV5-5 and TRBJ2-5): DAGVTQSPTHLIKTRGQQVTLRCSPISGHKSVSWYQQVLGQGPQFIFQYYEKEERGRGNFPDRFSARQFPNYSSELNVNALLLGDSALYLCASSPQIYQETQYFGPGTRLLVL.

The V and J genes are TRBV10-3 and TRBJ2-1; a weak D match, TRBD2 (6 bases). The CDR3 is 15 residues long. CDR1 and CDR2 (germline): ENHRY, SYGVKD. V was cut by 2 bases and J by 4 bases, with 12 bases left in between. CDR3 residues: CAISEEAGPYNEQFF. CDR3 DNA: TGTGCCATCAGTGAGGAGGCGGGACCGTACAATGAGCAGTTCTTC.

This chain uses TRBV28 with TRBJ2-7, with unresolved D. Germline assignment: CDR1 MDHEN and CDR2 SYDVKM. With 3 bases removed from V and 4 bases from J, the gap between germline ends came to 7 bases. CDR3 size: 12 residues. CDR3 loop: CASSFFTYEQYF. CDR3 sequence (DNA): TGTGCCAGCAGTTTCTTTACGTACGAGCAGTACTTC.

V is TRBV19 and J is TRBJ2-5; no firm D call. CDR1 and CDR2 from the germline V gene are LNHDA and SQIVND (reference sequence). V gave up 10 bases and J gave up 1 base, with 10 bases separating them. This CDR3 is built from 12 residues. The CDR3 protein is CATALGQETQYF. In DNA, the CDR3 is TGTGCCACCGCACTTGGCCAAGAGACCCAGTACTTC.

The chain joins TRBV19 to TRBJ2-3; 9 nucleotides match TRBD1. The CDR3 runs 14 residues. With 6 bases clipped from V and 2 bases from J, the junction kept 3 bases outside the gene matches. Germline lookup yields CDR1 LNHDA and CDR2 SQIVND (reference sequence). Here the CDR3 reads CASRLQGATDTQYF. In DNA form, the CDR3 reads TGTGCCAGTAGACTACAGGGGGCCACAGATACGCAGTATTTT.

The rearrangement uses TRBV2 and TRBJ1-5; no definite D call. V was cut by 1 base and J by 3 bases, with 16 bases left in between. CDR3 length: 17 amino acids. CDR1 is SNHLY and CDR2 is FYNNEI in the germline V gene. The CDR3 sequence: CASSEGYSGGDNQPQHF. Written as DNA, the CDR3 is TGTGCCAGCAGTGAAGGATATAGTGGAGGCGACAATCAGCCCCAGCATTTT. Complete variable domain (other parts from reference TRBV2 and TRBJ1-5): EPEVTQTPSHQVTQMGQEVILRCVPISNHLYFYWYRQILGQKVEFLVSFYNNEISEKSEIFDDQFSVERPDGSNFTLKIRSTKLEDSAMYFCASSEGYSGGDNQPQHFGDGTRLSIL.

This chain uses TRBV6-5 with TRBJ1-2; D remains unclear. Germline V CDR1 and CDR2: MNHEY, SVGAGI. The V gene lost 5 bases and the J gene lost 8 bases, with 12 bases spanning the gap. The CDR3 loop spans 12 amino acids. This chain's CDR3 is CASSESGLGYTF. The CDR3 DNA reads as TGTGCCAGCAGTGAAAGCGGCCTCGGCTACACCTTC.

J is TRBJ1-6 and V is TRBV30; D unclear. This CDR3 has 13 amino acids. Germline CDR1 is GTSNPN and CDR2 is SVGIG (reference sequence). The CDR3 DNA is TGTGCGGCTGCAGCGGAGTATAATTCACCCCTCCACTTT. Translated, it gives CAAAAEYNSPLHF.

The gene calls are TRBV29-1 and TRBJ1-2; D not resolved. CDR1 is SQVTM and CDR2 is ANQGSEA in the germline V gene. V lost 1 base to trimming and J lost 7 bases, with 16 bases between them. The CDR3 extends over 14 amino acids. CDR3 sequence: CSVEGLRSAGGYTF. The CDR3 DNA follows: TGCAGCGTTGAAGGCCTCCGGAGTGCTGGTGGCTACACCTTC.

The rearrangement joins TRBV10-2 to TRBJ1-6; TRBD1 is a possible D gene (5 bases). V gave up 6 bases and J gave up 5 bases, with 14 bases separating them. Germline V CDR1 and CDR2: WSHSY, SAAADI. This CDR3 is 15 amino acids long. CDR3 in amino acids: CASSVQGPNNSPLHF. In nucleotides, the CDR3 is TGCGCCAGCAGCGTCCAGGGACCTAATAATTCACCCCTCCACTTT.

CDR3 nucleotides: TGTGCCAGCAGCCCTTTAGACAATGAGCAGTTCTTC. It specifies CASSPLDNEQFF. The J gene is TRBJ2-1, the V gene TRBV7-6; D is undetermined. With 5 bases removed from V and 5 bases from J, the gap between germline ends came to 7 bases. Germline-derived CDR1 and CDR2 are SGHVS and FNYEAQ. The CDR3 totals 12 residues.

Concerning this clone itself: Different DNA sequences within this sample yield the same CDR3. V usage is TRBV5-4 and J usage is TRBJ2-5; no clear D gene. V lost 2 bases, J lost 8 bases, and 13 bases lay in between. This CDR3 is 13 amino acids long. Germline V CDR1 and CDR2: SGHNT, YYREEE (reference sequence). In nucleotides, the CDR3 is TGTGCCAGCAGCTTCTTCGCCTCAATAACCCAGTACTTC. It translates to CASSFFASITQYF.